The clone carrying this TCR beta chain was seen a handful of times. As yet, its antigen is unknown. Researchers attached unique molecular identifiers to individual cDNA molecules. TCRdb called the 5' RACE reads again in MiXCR, with one record for every CDR3 protein. Of 35,000 to 40,000 distinct CDR3 sequences in the sample, 3% to 4% were seen once. This entry comes from a study of early T cells in non-severe SARS-CoV-2 infection. Study-wide context: Sequencing of bulk RNA from unsorted whole blood was done, without chain pairing. Whole-study results and caveats: VDJdb-based matching was biased toward anti-spike CD8 responses and missed private and CD4 specificities.

The V gene's germline CDR1 is LNHDA and CDR2 SQIVND (reference sequence). CDR3 length: 13 residues. V was shortened by 3 bases and J by 5 bases, with 8 bases between the two germline ends. Sample: whole blood. V usage is TRBV19 and J usage is TRBJ2-1; D might be TRBD1 or TRBD2, each matching 6 bases. This receptor was taken from an adult who was a healthcare worker with PCR-confirmed SARS-CoV-2 infection or an uninfected control (not recorded which). CDR3 residues: CASSMGGNNEQFF. The CDR3 nucleotides read TGTGCCAGTAGTATGGGGGGCAACAATGAGCAGTTCTTC.